This entry lists 2 T cell receptor beta chains sequenced from one sample in a study of low-dose radiotherapy and immunotherapy resistance in tumors. Both TCRalpha and TCRbeta chains were reverse transcribed with V-gene-specific primers. PCR amplification of the TCRs was performed with Phusion for 20 PCR cycles, and it relied on a constant-region primer together with a V-primer adapter. TCRdb redid the calling of the reads with MiXCR, one entry per CDR3 protein. The profile shows around 10,000 distinct CDR3 sequences, 50% to 70% of them singletons. These receptor sequences come from a human donor with advanced metastatic prostate, ovarian, gallbladder or colorectal cancer (not recorded which). This table probably holds off-target reads from a library built for another chain.

V usage is TRBV11-1 and J usage is TRBJ2-1, with 9 positions matching TRBD1. This CDR3 has 16 residues. V lost 6 bases and J lost 5; bases outside the gene matches: 11. Germline V lookup: CDR1 SGHAT, CDR2 FQDESV (reference sequence). CDR3: CASSLLDRGTHNEQFF. The CDR3 DNA follows: TGTGCCAGCAGTCTACTCGACAGGGGGACACACAATGAGCAGTTCTTC.

This clonotype was found once. The rearrangement links TRBV10-3 to TRBJ1-5, with 7 bases matching TRBD1. Germline lookup yields CDR1 ENHRY and CDR2 SYGVKD. The length of the CDR3 is 17 residues. Germline trimming cut 3 bases from V and 4 bases from J; bases unmatched to any gene: 12. CDR3 DNA: TGTGCCATCAGTGACGAGGGGGGGCGGGACAGTAATCAGCCCCAGCATTTT. Its protein product is CAISDEGGRDSNQPQHF.